The 15 T cell receptor beta chains reported below all come from one sample, sequenced in a study of blood T cell repertoires in COVID-19. Sequencing used immunoSEQ multiplex PCR; TCRdb keeps in-frame clones, though not all of them. The sample lists more than 35,000 clones, roughly 84% occurring once. Sequenced sample: peripheral blood. The receptors derive from a man aged 50-59 years with active or convalescent COVID-19.

This chain joins TRBV28 and TRBJ1-5, with TRBD1 as a possible D gene (6 bases). Deletions cut 5 bases from V and 4 bases from J, with 12 bases between. CDR1 and CDR2 from the germline V gene are MDHEN and SYDVKM. The CDR3 consists of 14 residues. The CDR3 spells CASSVRTANQPQHF. CDR3 DNA sequence: TGTGCCAGCAGTGTCAGGACAGCTAATCAGCCCCAGCATTTT.

The chain has TRBV2 and TRBJ2-7; 7 nucleotides align to TRBD1. The CDR3 runs to 14 residues. J gave up 2 bases and V 9 bases, and 10 bases lay outside the gene matches. Germline assignment: CDR1 SNHLY and CDR2 FYNNEI. This chain's CDR3 is CASRRGQATYEQYF. In nucleotides, the CDR3 is TGTGCCAGTCGCCGTGGACAGGCGACCTACGAGCAGTACTTC.

The gene calls are TRBV6-5 and TRBJ2-2; a possible D gene is TRBD2 (6 bases). Germline V gene data show CDR1 as MNHEY and CDR2 as SVGAGI. The CDR3 runs 15 residues. The CDR3 loop is CAGRDPSPSTGELFF. DNA for the CDR3: TGTGCGGGGCGGGACCCCTCTCCAAGCACCGGGGAGCTGTTTTTT.

This clone was picked up one time. The rearrangement uses TRBV19 and TRBJ2-3, with D possibly matching TRBD2 (7 bases). The germline CDR1 and CDR2 sequences are LNHDA and SQIVND (reference sequence). V lost 5 bases, J lost 2 bases, and 17 bases lay in between. CDR3 size: 16 residues. CDR3 residues: CASSFPGGGLTDTQYF. The DNA of the CDR3 is TGTGCCAGTAGTTTCCCTGGGGGGGGGCTCACAGATACGCAGTATTTT.

This rearrangement joins TRBV13 to TRBJ1-3; 7 nucleotides line up with TRBD1. Germline values: CDR1 PRHDT, CDR2 FYEKMQ (reference sequence). With 5 bases clipped from V and 1 base from J, the junction kept 8 bases outside the gene matches. The CDR3 covers 16 residues. The CDR3 DNA sequence: TGTGCCAGCAGCCTTCGACAGGGAAGATCTGGAAACACCATATATTTT. The encoded protein is CASSLRQGRSGNTIYF.

The J gene is TRBJ2-5, the V gene TRBV7-9, with 9 bases identical to TRBD1. Trimming cost V 5 bases and J 5 bases; bases outside gene matches: 6. This CDR3 is built from 14 residues. CDR1 is SEHNR and CDR2 is FQNEAQ in the germline V gene (reference sequence). The CDR3 DNA follows: TGTGCCAGCAGCGCGGGACAGGGCCCTGAGACCCAGTACTTC. Translation gives CASSAGQGPETQYF.

The chain uses TRBV18 and TRBJ2-1; D possibly corresponds to TRBD1 (6 bases). CDR1 KGHSH and CDR2 LQKENI come from the germline V gene. V lost 3 bases to trimming and J lost 6 bases, with 12 bases between them. The CDR3 totals 14 residues. CDR3 DNA: TGTGCCAGCTCACCCGGGACACAGGGCAATGAGCAGTTCTTC. Translated, it gives CASSPGTQGNEQFF.

The genes are TRBV27 and TRBJ1-1; no definite D call. With 7 bases removed from V and 1 base from J, the gap between germline ends came to 19 bases. CDR3 length: 16 amino acids. CDR1 is MNHEY, CDR2 SMNVEV, per germline (reference sequence). Here the CDR3 reads CASITREGIPNTEAFF. CDR3 DNA sequence: TGTGCCAGCATTACAAGGGAGGGAATACCGAACACTGAAGCTTTCTTT.

The chain is built from TRBV6-6 and TRBJ1-1; D not certain. V was clipped by 6 bases and J by 4 bases, with 12 bases between them. Germline values: CDR1 MNHNY, CDR2 SVGAGI (reference sequence). The CDR3 has 13 residues. The CDR3 bases are TGTGCCAGCAGAGATGATTTGAGCACTGAAGCTTTCTTT. This gives the protein CASRDDLSTEAFF.

This clone was seen just once. The gene calls are TRBV3-1 (or the pseudogene TRBV3-2) and TRBJ2-2; 7 bases fit TRBD2. J gave up 4 bases and V 1 base, and 9 bases lay outside the gene matches. The length of the CDR3 is 17 residues. Germline V CDR1 and CDR2: LGHDT, YNNKEL (reference sequence). CDR3: CASSQVTGREGTGELFF. The DNA of the CDR3 is TGTGCCAGCAGCCAAGTAACGGGGAGGGAGGGCACCGGGGAGCTGTTTTTT.

The chain carries TRBV4-1 and TRBJ1-5; D call uncertain. The CDR3 spans 14 residues. Trimming stripped 0 bases from V and 6 bases from J, with 9 bases between. The germline V gene has CDR1 MGHRA and CDR2 YSYEKL. In DNA, the CDR3 is TGCGCCAGCAGCCAAGAGCACCTAATTCAGCCCCAGCATTTT. Translation: CASSQEHLIQPQHF.

V gene TRBV24-1 combines with J gene TRBJ1-1; a possible D gene is TRBD1 (6 bases). Germline V gives CDR1 KGHDR, CDR2 SFDVKD. V was trimmed by 4 bases and J by 6 bases, leaving 17 bases between them. This CDR3 is 15 amino acids long. Here the CDR3 reads CATSETGQKRAEAFF. For the CDR3, the DNA is TGTGCCACCAGTGAAACCGGACAGAAAAGAGCTGAAGCTTTCTTT.

V usage is TRBV5-1 and J usage is TRBJ2-1; D possibly corresponds to TRBD2 (6 bases). The CDR3 loop spans 14 amino acids. V shed 0 bases and J shed 8 bases, with 12 bases lying between them. Germline V lookup: CDR1 SGHRS, CDR2 YFSETQ. CDR3 residues: CASSLAGVGDEQFF. The DNA of the CDR3 is TGCGCCAGCAGCTTGGCGGGGGTCGGGGATGAGCAGTTCTTC. The whole variable domain, remainder taken from reference TRBV5-1 and TRBJ2-1, is KAGVTQTPRYLIKTRGQQVTLSCSPISGHRSVSWYQQTPGQGLQFLFEYFSETQRNKGNFPGRFSGRQFSNSRSEMNVSTLELGDSALYLCASSLAGVGDEQFFGPGTRLTVL.

This chain links TRBV12-3 or TRBV12-4 with TRBJ2-7, with D unclear. Trimming took 1 base from V and 7 from J, leaving 11 bases between them. This CDR3 spans 13 amino acids. This CDR3 is CASSLVLVGEQYF. Written as DNA, the CDR3 is TGTGCCAGCAGTTTAGTCCTAGTCGGTGAGCAGTACTTC.

J is TRBJ2-5 and V is TRBV7-9; TRBD2 matches 9 bases. This CDR3 has 15 residues. CDR1 SEHNR and CDR2 FQNEAQ come from the germline V gene (reference sequence). With V trimmed by 1 base and J by 2 bases, 2 bases remained unmatched. DNA of the CDR3: TGTGCCAGCAGCTTAGGGCTAGCGGGGCAAGAGACCCAGTACTTC. It encodes CASSLGLAGQETQYF.